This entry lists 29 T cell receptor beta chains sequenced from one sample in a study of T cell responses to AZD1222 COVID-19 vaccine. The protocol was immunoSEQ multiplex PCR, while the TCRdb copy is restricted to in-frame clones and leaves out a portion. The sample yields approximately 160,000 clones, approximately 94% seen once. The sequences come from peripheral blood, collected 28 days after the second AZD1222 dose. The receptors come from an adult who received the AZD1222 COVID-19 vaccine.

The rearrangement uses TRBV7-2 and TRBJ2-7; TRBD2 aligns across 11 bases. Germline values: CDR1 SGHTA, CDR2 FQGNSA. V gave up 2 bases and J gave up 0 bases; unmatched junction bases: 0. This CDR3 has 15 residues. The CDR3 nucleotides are TGTGCCAGCAGCTTAACTAGCGGGAGCTCCTACGAGCAGTACTTC. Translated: CASSLTSGSSYEQYF.

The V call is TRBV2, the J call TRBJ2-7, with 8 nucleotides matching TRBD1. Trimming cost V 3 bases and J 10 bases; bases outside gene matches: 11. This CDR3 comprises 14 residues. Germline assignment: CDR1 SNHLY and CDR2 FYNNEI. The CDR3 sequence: CASSDHRDRLSQYF. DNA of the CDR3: TGTGCCAGCAGTGACCATAGGGACAGGCTGAGCCAGTACTTC.

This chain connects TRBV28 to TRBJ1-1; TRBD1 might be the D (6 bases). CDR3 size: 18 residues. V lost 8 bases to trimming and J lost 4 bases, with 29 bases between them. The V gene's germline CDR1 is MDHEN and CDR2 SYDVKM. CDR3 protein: CASSRSGTRKNQGTEAFF. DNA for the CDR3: TGTGCCAGCTCCAGGTCCGGGACAAGGAAAAATCAAGGCACTGAAGCTTTCTTT.

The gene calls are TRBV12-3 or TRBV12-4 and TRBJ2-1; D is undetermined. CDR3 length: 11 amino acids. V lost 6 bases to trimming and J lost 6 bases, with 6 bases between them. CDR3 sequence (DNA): TGTGCCAGCAGACGAGCCAATGAGCAGTTCTTC. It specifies CASRRANEQFF.

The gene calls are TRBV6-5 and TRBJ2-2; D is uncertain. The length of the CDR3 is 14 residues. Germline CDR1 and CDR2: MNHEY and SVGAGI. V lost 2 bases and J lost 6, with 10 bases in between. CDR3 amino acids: CASSYDTAAGELFF. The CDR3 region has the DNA TGTGCCAGCAGTTACGATACTGCGGCCGGGGAGCTGTTTTTT.

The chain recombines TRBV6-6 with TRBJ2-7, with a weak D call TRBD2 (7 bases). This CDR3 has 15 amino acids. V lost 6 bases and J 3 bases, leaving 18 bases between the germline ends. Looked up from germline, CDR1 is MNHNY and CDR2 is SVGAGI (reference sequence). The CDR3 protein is CASSRGAGLGYEQYF. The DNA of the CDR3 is TGTGCCAGCAGCCGGGGGGCCGGGCTAGGCTACGAGCAGTACTTC.

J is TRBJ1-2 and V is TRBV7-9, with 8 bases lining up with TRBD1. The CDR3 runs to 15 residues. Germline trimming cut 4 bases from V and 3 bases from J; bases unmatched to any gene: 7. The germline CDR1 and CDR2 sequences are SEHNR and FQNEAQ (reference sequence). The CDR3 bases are TGTGCCAGCAGCTCACCCCGGACAGGGTACTATGGCTACACCTTC. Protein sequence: CASSSPRTGYYGYTF.

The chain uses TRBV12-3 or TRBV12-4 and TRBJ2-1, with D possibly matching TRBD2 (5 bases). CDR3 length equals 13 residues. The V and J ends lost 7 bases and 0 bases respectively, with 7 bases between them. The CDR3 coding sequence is TGTGCCAGCACGGGGAGCTCCTACAATGAGCAGTTCTTC. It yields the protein CASTGSSYNEQFF.

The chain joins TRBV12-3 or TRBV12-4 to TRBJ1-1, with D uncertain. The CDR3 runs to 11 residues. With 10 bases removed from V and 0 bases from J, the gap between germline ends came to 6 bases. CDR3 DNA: TGTGCCACCGGGGTGAACACTGAAGCTTTCTTT. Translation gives CATGVNTEAFF.

The CDR3 loop is CASSQLEGTKYEQYF. The CDR3 DNA reads TGCGCCAGCAGCCAATTAGAGGGGACTAAGTACGAGCAGTACTTC. The rearrangement joins TRBV4-1 to TRBJ2-7, with TRBD2 identical over 7 bases. Looked up from germline, CDR1 is MGHRA and CDR2 is YSYEKL. V shed 2 bases, J shed 4 bases, and the junction held 8 bases outside the gene matches. This CDR3 has 15 residues.

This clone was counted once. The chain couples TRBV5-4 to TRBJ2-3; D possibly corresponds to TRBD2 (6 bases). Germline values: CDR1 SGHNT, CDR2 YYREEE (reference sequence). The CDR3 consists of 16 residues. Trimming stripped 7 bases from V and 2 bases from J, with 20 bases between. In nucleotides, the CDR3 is TGTGCCAGCTATAGATTGGGGGGAGTGGACACAGATACGCAGTATTTT. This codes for CASYRLGGVDTDTQYF.

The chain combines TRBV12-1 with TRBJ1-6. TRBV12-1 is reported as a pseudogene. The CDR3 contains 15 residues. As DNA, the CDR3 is TGTGCCAGCAGCCCTCCGGGGGGTCTCGTTTCACCCCTCCACTTT. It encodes CASSPPGGLVSPLHF.

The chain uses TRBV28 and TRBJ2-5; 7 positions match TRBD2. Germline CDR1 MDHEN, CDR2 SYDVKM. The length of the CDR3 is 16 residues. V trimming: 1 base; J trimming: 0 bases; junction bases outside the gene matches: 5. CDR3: CASSLSASGDQETQYF. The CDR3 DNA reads TGTGCCAGCAGTTTATCAGCTAGCGGAGACCAAGAGACCCAGTACTTC.

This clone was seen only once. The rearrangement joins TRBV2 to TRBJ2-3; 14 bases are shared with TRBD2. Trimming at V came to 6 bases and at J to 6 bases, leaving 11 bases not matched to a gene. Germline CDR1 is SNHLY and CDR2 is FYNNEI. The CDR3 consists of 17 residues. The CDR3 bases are TGTGCCAGCAGCAGGATGGGACTAGCGGGAGTCGGGGATACGCAGTATTTT. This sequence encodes CASSRMGLAGVGDTQYF.

CDR3 protein: CASSEVGTGYGYTF. The DNA of the CDR3 is TGTGCCAGCAGTGAGGTAGGGACAGGCTATGGCTACACCTTC. The gene calls are TRBV6-1 and TRBJ1-2; TRBD1 matches at 8 bases. V lost 3 bases and J lost 4; bases outside the gene matches: 4. From germline, CDR1 is MNHNS and CDR2 SASEGT. This CDR3 has 14 residues.

The CDR3 spells CASSVAVGAFF. CDR3 nucleotide sequence: TGTGCCAGCAGTGTGGCGGTAGGAGCTTTCTTT. The chain uses TRBV2 and TRBJ1-1; D not certain. The germline V gene has CDR1 SNHLY and CDR2 FYNNEI. Trimming removed 4 bases at V and 10 bases at J, with 10 bases between. This CDR3 has 11 amino acids.

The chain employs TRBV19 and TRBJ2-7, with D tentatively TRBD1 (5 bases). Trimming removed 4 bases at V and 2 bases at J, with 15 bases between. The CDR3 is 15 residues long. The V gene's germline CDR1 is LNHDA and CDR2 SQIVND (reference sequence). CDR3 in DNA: TGTGCCAGTAGTACCTGGCCCAGGGCCGCCTACGAGCAGTACTTC. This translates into CASSTWPRAAYEQYF.

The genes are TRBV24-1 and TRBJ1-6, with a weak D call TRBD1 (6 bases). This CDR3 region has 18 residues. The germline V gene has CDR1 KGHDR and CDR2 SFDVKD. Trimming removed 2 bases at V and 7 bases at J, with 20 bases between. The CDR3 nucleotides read TGTGCCACCAGTGATTACTACAGGGCCCCGGAGTTCAATTCACCCCTCCACTTT. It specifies CATSDYYRAPEFNSPLHF.

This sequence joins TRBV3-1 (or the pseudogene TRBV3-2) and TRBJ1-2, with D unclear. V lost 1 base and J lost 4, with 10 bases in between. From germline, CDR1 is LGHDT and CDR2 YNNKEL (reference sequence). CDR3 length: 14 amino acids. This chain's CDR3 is CASSQGAGLYGYTF. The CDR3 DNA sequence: TGTGCCAGCAGCCAAGGCGCTGGTCTCTATGGCTACACCTTC.

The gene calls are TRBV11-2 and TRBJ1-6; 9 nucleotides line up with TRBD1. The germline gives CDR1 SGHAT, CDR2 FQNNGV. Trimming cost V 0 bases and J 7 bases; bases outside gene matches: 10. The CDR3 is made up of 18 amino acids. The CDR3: CASSLERTGATKNSPLHF. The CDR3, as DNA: TGTGCCAGCAGCTTAGAGAGGACAGGGGCCACAAAGAATTCACCCCTCCACTTT.

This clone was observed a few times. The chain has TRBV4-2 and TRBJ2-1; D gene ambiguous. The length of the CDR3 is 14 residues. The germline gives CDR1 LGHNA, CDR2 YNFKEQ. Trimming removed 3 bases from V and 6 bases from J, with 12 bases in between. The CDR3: CASSQPTWTNEQFF. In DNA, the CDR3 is TGTGCCAGCAGCCAGCCGACCTGGACCAATGAGCAGTTCTTC.

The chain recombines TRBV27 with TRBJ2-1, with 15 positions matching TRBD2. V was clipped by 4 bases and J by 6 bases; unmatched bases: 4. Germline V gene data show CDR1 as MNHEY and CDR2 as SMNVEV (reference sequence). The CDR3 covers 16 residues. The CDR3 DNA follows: TGTGCCAGCAGTTCCCGGACTAGCGGGAGGGGCAATGAGCAGTTCTTC. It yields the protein CASSSRTSGRGNEQFF.

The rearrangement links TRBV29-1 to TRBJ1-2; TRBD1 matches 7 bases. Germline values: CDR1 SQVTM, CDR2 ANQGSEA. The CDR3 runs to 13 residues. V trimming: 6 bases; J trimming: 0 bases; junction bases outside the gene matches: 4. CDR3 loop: CSVGTASNYGYTF. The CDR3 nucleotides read TGCAGCGTCGGGACAGCTTCTAACTATGGCTACACCTTC.

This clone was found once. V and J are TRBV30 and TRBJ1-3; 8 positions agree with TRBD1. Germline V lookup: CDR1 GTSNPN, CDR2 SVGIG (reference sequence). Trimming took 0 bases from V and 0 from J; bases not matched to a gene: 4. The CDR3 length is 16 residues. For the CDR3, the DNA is TGTGCCTGGAGTGTGACAGGGGCCTTCTCTGGAAACACCATATATTTT. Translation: CAWSVTGAFSGNTIYF.

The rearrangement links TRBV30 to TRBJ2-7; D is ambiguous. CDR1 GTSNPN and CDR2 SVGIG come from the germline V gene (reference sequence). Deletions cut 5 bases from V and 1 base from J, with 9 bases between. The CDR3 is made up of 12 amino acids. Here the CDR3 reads CAWDRDSYEQYF. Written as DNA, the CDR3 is TGTGCCTGGGATAGGGATTCCTACGAGCAGTACTTC.

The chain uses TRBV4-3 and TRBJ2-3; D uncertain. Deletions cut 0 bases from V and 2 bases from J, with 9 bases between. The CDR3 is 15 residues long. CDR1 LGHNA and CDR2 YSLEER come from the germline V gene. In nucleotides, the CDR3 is TGCGCCAGCAGCCAAGATAGAATAGACACAGATACGCAGTATTTT. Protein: CASSQDRIDTDTQYF.

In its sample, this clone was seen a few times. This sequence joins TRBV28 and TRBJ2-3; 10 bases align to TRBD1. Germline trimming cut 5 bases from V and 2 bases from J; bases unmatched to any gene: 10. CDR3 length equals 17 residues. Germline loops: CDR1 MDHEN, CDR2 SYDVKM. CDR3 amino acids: CASSPSGTGASTDTQYF. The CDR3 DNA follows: TGTGCCAGCAGTCCGAGTGGGACAGGGGCTTCCACAGATACGCAGTATTTT.

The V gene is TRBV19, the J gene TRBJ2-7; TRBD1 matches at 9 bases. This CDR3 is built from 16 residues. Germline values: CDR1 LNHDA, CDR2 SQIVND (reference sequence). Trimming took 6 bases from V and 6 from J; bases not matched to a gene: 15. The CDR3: CASRALTGGRVSEQYF. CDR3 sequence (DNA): TGTGCCAGTAGAGCCCTAACAGGGGGCCGCGTCTCCGAGCAGTACTTC.

The CDR3 sequence is CASSPQGSYNEQFF. The DNA of the CDR3 is TGTGCCAGCTCACCTCAGGGCTCCTACAATGAGCAGTTCTTC. The chain is built from TRBV18 and TRBJ2-1; D is possibly TRBD1 (5 bases). This CDR3 region has 14 residues. Germline V gene data show CDR1 as KGHSH and CDR2 as LQKENI. Deletions cut 3 bases from V and 0 bases from J, with 6 bases between.